These 24 T cell receptor beta chains were sequenced from one sample in a study of blood T cell repertoires in COVID-19. Clones were read by immunoSEQ multiplex PCR, and TCRdb kept only the in-frame ones, dropping some. The sample includes some 160,000 clones, about four fifths of them seen just once. The material sequenced was PBMCs or T cells enriched from blood (not recorded which). Receptors originate from a woman aged 55-69 years who had recovered from COVID-19.

V usage is TRBV29-1 and J usage is TRBJ2-5; a weak D match, TRBD1 (5 bases). V lost 3 bases to trimming and J lost 4 bases, with 12 bases between them. The CDR3 covers 13 residues. Germline-derived CDR1 and CDR2 are SQVTM and ANQGSEA. DNA for the CDR3: TGCAGCGTTGAGGGGCAGGTTGGAGAGACCCAGTACTTC. Translation: CSVEGQVGETQYF.

V gene TRBV12-3 or TRBV12-4 combines with J gene TRBJ1-1, with a possible D match to TRBD1 (6 bases). The CDR3 covers 13 residues. The V and J ends lost 5 bases and 5 bases respectively, with 12 bases between them. CDR3 region: CASSVQGSTEAFF. In nucleotides, the CDR3 is TGTGCCAGCAGTGTACAGGGTAGTACTGAAGCTTTCTTT.

This rearrangement joins TRBV7-9 to TRBJ1-1; perhaps TRBD1 as D (6 bases). In germline, CDR1 is SEHNR, CDR2 FQNEAQ (reference sequence). V lost 3 bases and J lost 1, with 12 bases in between. The CDR3 is 15 amino acids. This CDR3 is CASSLRETGNTEAFF. The CDR3 bases are TGTGCCAGCAGCTTGAGAGAGACAGGGAACACTGAAGCTTTCTTT.

The chain recombines TRBV14 with TRBJ1-4, with a weak D call TRBD1 (5 bases). The CDR3 is made up of 15 amino acids. Trimming removed 4 bases at V and 8 bases at J, with 17 bases between. Germline V gene data show CDR1 as SGHDN and CDR2 as FVKESK. The CDR3 loop reads CASSRNSGIREKLFF. The CDR3 nucleotides are TGTGCCAGCAGCCGGAATTCAGGGATCCGGGAAAAACTGTTTTTT.

The chain uses TRBV27 and TRBJ2-5; possible D gene TRBD2, 6 bases. Trimming removed 9 bases from V and 7 bases from J, with 21 bases in between. The CDR3 runs to 14 residues. CDR1 is MNHEY and CDR2 is SMNVEV in the germline V gene (reference sequence). For the CDR3, the DNA is TGTGCCAGTACCAAGAGTGGGTCCGGGGGGACCCAGTACTTC. Translation gives CASTKSGSGGTQYF.

This chain links TRBV7-9 with TRBJ2-2, with D tentatively TRBD2 (6 bases). The ends were cut back, 2 bases at V and 7 bases at J, with 23 bases in the middle. Germline V CDR1 and CDR2: SEHNR, FQNEAQ (reference sequence). This CDR3 spans 18 amino acids. The CDR3 protein is CASSLSFSSRDSVGELFF. CDR3 nucleotide sequence: TGTGCCAGCAGCTTATCGTTTTCATCGCGGGACTCAGTCGGGGAGCTGTTTTTT.

The rearrangement joins TRBV12-3 or TRBV12-4 to TRBJ1-2; unclear D gene. The CDR3 has 13 residues. The V end lost 2 bases, the J end lost 7 bases, and 11 bases lay between the germline ends. Here the CDR3 DNA reads TGTGCCAGCAGTTTACTAGGAGCGGCTGGCTACACCTTC. It translates to CASSLLGAAGYTF.

This clone has just a few counts. The chain recombines TRBV18 with TRBJ2-2, with D perhaps matching TRBD1 (5 bases). V was trimmed by 1 base and J by 7 bases, leaving 10 bases between them. Germline loops: CDR1 KGHSH, CDR2 LQKENI. CDR3 length: 14 amino acids. For the CDR3, the DNA is TGTGCCAGCTCACCACGGACAAATTTCGGGGAGCTGTTTTTT. This translates into CASSPRTNFGELFF.

The chain uses TRBV12-5 and TRBJ1-1; D perhaps matches TRBD1 (5 bases). The length of the CDR3 is 13 residues. Germline CDR1 is LGHNT and CDR2 is FRNRAP. Trimming removed 0 bases at V and 6 bases at J, with 8 bases between. CDR3 sequence: CASGLVGAPEAFF. The CDR3 DNA sequence: TGTGCTAGTGGTTTGGTAGGGGCCCCTGAAGCTTTCTTT.

The rearrangement links TRBV7-8 to TRBJ1-4, with TRBD1 identical over 7 bases. CDR3 size: 14 residues. V shed 5 bases and J 4 bases; nucleotides not matched to a gene: 4. Germline CDR1 is SGHVS and CDR2 is FQNEAQ. The CDR3 DNA is TGTGCCAGCAGCAACACAGGGGTTAATGAAAAACTGTTTTTT. It specifies CASSNTGVNEKLFF.

DNA for the CDR3: TGTGCCAGCAGCTCCCCCCCGGGGTCCCAAGAGACCCAGTACTTC. Protein sequence: CASSSPPGSQETQYF. The chain has TRBV7-9 and TRBJ2-5, with D tentatively TRBD2 (5 bases). The CDR3 extends over 15 amino acids. Looked up from germline, CDR1 is SEHNR and CDR2 is FQNEAQ (reference sequence). V lost 4 bases and J lost 1, with 13 bases in between.

The rearrangement uses TRBV18 and TRBJ1-6, with TRBD1 as a possible D gene (6 bases). CDR3 length: 14 residues. Trimming pared 1 base from V and 5 bases from J, leaving 6 bases between. CDR1 and CDR2 (germline): KGHSH, LQKENI. The CDR3 nucleotides are TGTGCCAGCTCACCACACAGGGATAATTCACCCCTCCACTTT. Amino acids: CASSPHRDNSPLHF. The variable domain in full, completed from reference TRBV18 and TRBJ1-6, reads NAGVMQNPRHLVRRRGQEARLRCSPMKGHSHVYWYRQLPEEGLKFMVYLQKENIIDESGMPKERFSAEFPKEGPSILRIQQVVRGDSAAYFCASSPHRDNSPLHFGNGTRLTVT.

The table lists this clone with a count of one. This rearrangement joins TRBV10-2 to TRBJ2-7, with D unresolved. This CDR3 is 12 amino acids long. The V end was cut by 4 bases, the J end by 0 bases, with 4 bases between. Germline loops: CDR1 WSHSY, CDR2 SAAADI. CDR3 nucleotides: TGCGCCAGCAGTGCTTACTCCTACGAGCAGTACTTC. The encoded protein is CASSAYSYEQYF.

The chain uses TRBV5-5 and TRBJ2-3; possibly TRBD1 for D (6 bases). This CDR3 comprises 14 residues. Trimming shortened V by 3 bases and J by 3 bases, and 11 bases separated the two germline ends. Looked up from germline, CDR1 is SGHKS and CDR2 is YYEKEE (reference sequence). The CDR3 loop reads CASSSRTETDTQYF. DNA for the CDR3: TGTGCCAGCAGCTCAAGGACAGAGACAGATACGCAGTATTTT. Combining the CDR3 with reference TRBV5-5 and TRBJ2-3 gives the whole variable domain DAGVTQSPTHLIKTRGQQVTLRCSPISGHKSVSWYQQVLGQGPQFIFQYYEKEERGRGNFPDRFSARQFPNYSSELNVNALLLGDSALYLCASSSRTETDTQYFGPGTRLTVL.

V and J are TRBV7-8 and TRBJ2-5; 9 positions match TRBD1. The CDR3 is 14 residues long. The V gene end was trimmed by 5 bases and the J gene end by 9 bases; junction bases not matched to a gene: 10. CDR1 is SGHVS and CDR2 is FQNEAQ in the germline V gene. DNA of the CDR3: TGTGCCAGCAGCCCATCACAGGGGGCGTTGGCCCAGTACTTC. Amino acids: CASSPSQGALAQYF.

The chain combines TRBV11-2 with TRBJ2-1; 11 nucleotides align to TRBD1. V gave up 2 bases and J gave up 8 bases; unmatched junction bases: 8. Germline assignment: CDR1 SGHAT and CDR2 FQNNGV. The CDR3 has 16 residues. The CDR3, as DNA: TGTGCCAGCAGCTTACTTGGGACAGGGGGGATCTATGAGCAGTTCTTC. It encodes CASSLLGTGGIYEQFF.

The CDR3 loop is CASSAGTGPQPQHF. CDR3 DNA sequence: TGTGCCAGCAGTGCCGGGACAGGTCCCCAGCCCCAGCATTTT. The J gene is TRBJ1-5, the V gene TRBV2; 8 nucleotides match TRBD1. The trim removed 4 bases at V and 7 bases at J, leaving 6 bases unmatched. Germline loops: CDR1 SNHLY, CDR2 FYNNEI. CDR3 size: 14 residues.

The chain links TRBV27 to TRBJ1-2; 8 bases agree with TRBD1. This CDR3 comprises 16 residues. Germline assignment: CDR1 MNHEY and CDR2 SMNVEV (reference sequence). The trim removed 3 bases at V and 5 bases at J, leaving 11 bases unmatched. The CDR3 sequence: CASSFRLDRVLYGYTF. CDR3 nucleotides: TGTGCCAGCAGTTTCCGCCTGGACAGGGTTTTGTATGGCTACACCTTC.

Here the CDR3 DNA reads TGTGCCAGCGGAAACAGTAATGGCTTACAAGAGACCCAGTACTTC. Its translation is CASGNSNGLQETQYF. The chain has TRBV25-1 and TRBJ2-5; D gene uncertain. The CDR3 has 15 residues. The ends were cut back, 8 bases at V and 2 bases at J, with 18 bases in the middle. Germline V gene sequence: CDR1 MGHDK, CDR2 SYGVNS. The full variable domain, rest sourced from reference TRBV25-1 and TRBJ2-5, is EADIYQTPRYLVIGTGKKITLECSQTMGHDKMYWYQQDPGMELHLIHYSYGVNSTEKGDLSSESTVSRIRTEHFPLTLESARPSHTSQYLCASGNSNGLQETQYFGPGTRLLVL.

The chain is built from TRBV5-1 and TRBJ1-4; D possibly corresponds to TRBD1 (5 bases). The CDR3 totals 14 residues. Trimming shortened V by 4 bases and J by 1 base, and 8 bases separated the two germline ends. From germline, CDR1 is SGHRS and CDR2 YFSETQ. CDR3 DNA sequence: TGCGCCAGCAGCGAGACAGTAACTAATGAAAAACTGTTTTTT. Translated: CASSETVTNEKLFF.

Ten or more counts support this clone. The gene calls are TRBV4-1 and TRBJ1-1, with 10 bases lining up with TRBD1. Looked up from germline, CDR1 is MGHRA and CDR2 is YSYEKL. Losses at the gene ends were 2 bases for V and 6 bases for J; bases not matched to a gene: 6. The CDR3 is 15 residues long. CDR3 protein: CASSQKTGGFSEAFF. In DNA, the CDR3 is TGCGCCAGCAGCCAAAAGACAGGGGGCTTTTCTGAAGCTTTCTTT.

The chain is built from TRBV5-1 and TRBJ2-5; D ambiguous. Per the germline V gene, CDR1 is SGHRS and CDR2 is YFSETQ. V was shortened by 7 bases and J by 4 bases, with 8 bases between the two germline ends. The CDR3 has 11 amino acids. The CDR3 DNA reads TGCGCCAGCCCGCGGCCAGAGACCCAGTACTTC. The encoded protein is CASPRPETQYF.

V usage is TRBV5-8 and J usage is TRBJ2-7; no firm D call. The V and J ends lost 0 bases and 4 bases respectively, with 11 bases between them. Germline CDR1 reads SGHTS; CDR2 reads YDEGEE. The CDR3 totals 14 residues. This CDR3 reads CASSLGPFQYEQYF. The CDR3 DNA reads TGTGCCAGCAGCTTGGGGCCCTTCCAGTACGAGCAGTACTTC.

The chain uses TRBV7-9 and TRBJ1-2; tentatively, D is TRBD1 (6 bases). The ends were cut back, 5 bases at V and 4 bases at J, with 11 bases in the middle. This CDR3 region has 13 residues. The V gene's germline CDR1 is SEHNR and CDR2 FQNEAQ (reference sequence). The CDR3: CASSNRVGYGYTF. CDR3 coding DNA: TGTGCCAGCAGCAACAGGGTAGGCTATGGCTACACCTTC.